This T cell receptor beta chain was sequenced during a study of blood T cell repertoires in COVID-19. In the study overall: Sites in the United States, Italy and Spain provided acute and convalescent COVID-19 samples.

Adults between about 18 and 89 years of age took part from fewer than 30 US areas. Donors were grouped by their self-reported clinical history. Recovery meant two consecutive negative NP/OP PCR tests, professional clearance, or resolved symptoms. Sequencing used immunoSEQ multiplex PCR; TCRdb keeps in-frame clones, though not all of them. The sample lists 200,000 to 250,000 clones; around 80% were seen once. This CDR3 is built from 14 residues. After removal of 7 bases from V and 1 base from J, the junction contained 5 bases not matched to a gene. Germline lookup yields CDR1 SEHNR and CDR2 FQNEAQ (reference sequence).

Source material: PBMCs or T cells enriched from blood (not recorded which). The sequence was collected from a man aged 35-49 years who had recovered from COVID-19. The chain carries TRBV7-9 and TRBJ2-3; 7 bases fit TRBD2. This CDR3 is CASTPGGRTDTQYF. The CDR3, as DNA: TGTGCCAGCACCCCGGGGGGACGCACAGATACGCAGTATTTT.